This T cell receptor (beta chain) was found in a study of blood T cell repertoires in COVID-19. Study information: COVID-19 samples, acute and convalescent, were from the United States, Italy and Spain. Sample material is recorded as cDNA or gDNA derived from T cells, B-cell-depleted T cells, or PBMCs.

The V and J ends lost 5 bases and 5 bases, in that order; junction bases with no gene match: 5. Germline V gene sequence: CDR1 SGHAT, CDR2 FQDESV (reference sequence). The CDR3 is 14 residues long. In the authors' methods: Amplification with reference gene primers provided the estimates of nucleated cell counts. The table came from immunoSEQ multiplex PCR; TCRdb's copy has only in-frame clones and leaves some out. That table supplies the V and J calls and clone size; D and trimming were determined from the DNA. Of approximately 150,000 clones listed, less than 85% were seen once; the top ten hold about a sixth. Donors in Cohort 3 counted as recovered after two negative PCRs, clearance, or symptom resolution.

The rearrangement joins TRBV11-1 to TRBJ1-4; 7 positions agree with TRBD1. Sequencing input: PBMCs or T cells enriched from blood (not recorded which). The sequence was collected from a man in his 60s who had recovered from COVID-19. The CDR3 loop reads CASSLGQENEKLFF. As DNA, the CDR3 is TGTGCCAGCAGCCTTGGACAGGAGAATGAAAAACTGTTTTTT.